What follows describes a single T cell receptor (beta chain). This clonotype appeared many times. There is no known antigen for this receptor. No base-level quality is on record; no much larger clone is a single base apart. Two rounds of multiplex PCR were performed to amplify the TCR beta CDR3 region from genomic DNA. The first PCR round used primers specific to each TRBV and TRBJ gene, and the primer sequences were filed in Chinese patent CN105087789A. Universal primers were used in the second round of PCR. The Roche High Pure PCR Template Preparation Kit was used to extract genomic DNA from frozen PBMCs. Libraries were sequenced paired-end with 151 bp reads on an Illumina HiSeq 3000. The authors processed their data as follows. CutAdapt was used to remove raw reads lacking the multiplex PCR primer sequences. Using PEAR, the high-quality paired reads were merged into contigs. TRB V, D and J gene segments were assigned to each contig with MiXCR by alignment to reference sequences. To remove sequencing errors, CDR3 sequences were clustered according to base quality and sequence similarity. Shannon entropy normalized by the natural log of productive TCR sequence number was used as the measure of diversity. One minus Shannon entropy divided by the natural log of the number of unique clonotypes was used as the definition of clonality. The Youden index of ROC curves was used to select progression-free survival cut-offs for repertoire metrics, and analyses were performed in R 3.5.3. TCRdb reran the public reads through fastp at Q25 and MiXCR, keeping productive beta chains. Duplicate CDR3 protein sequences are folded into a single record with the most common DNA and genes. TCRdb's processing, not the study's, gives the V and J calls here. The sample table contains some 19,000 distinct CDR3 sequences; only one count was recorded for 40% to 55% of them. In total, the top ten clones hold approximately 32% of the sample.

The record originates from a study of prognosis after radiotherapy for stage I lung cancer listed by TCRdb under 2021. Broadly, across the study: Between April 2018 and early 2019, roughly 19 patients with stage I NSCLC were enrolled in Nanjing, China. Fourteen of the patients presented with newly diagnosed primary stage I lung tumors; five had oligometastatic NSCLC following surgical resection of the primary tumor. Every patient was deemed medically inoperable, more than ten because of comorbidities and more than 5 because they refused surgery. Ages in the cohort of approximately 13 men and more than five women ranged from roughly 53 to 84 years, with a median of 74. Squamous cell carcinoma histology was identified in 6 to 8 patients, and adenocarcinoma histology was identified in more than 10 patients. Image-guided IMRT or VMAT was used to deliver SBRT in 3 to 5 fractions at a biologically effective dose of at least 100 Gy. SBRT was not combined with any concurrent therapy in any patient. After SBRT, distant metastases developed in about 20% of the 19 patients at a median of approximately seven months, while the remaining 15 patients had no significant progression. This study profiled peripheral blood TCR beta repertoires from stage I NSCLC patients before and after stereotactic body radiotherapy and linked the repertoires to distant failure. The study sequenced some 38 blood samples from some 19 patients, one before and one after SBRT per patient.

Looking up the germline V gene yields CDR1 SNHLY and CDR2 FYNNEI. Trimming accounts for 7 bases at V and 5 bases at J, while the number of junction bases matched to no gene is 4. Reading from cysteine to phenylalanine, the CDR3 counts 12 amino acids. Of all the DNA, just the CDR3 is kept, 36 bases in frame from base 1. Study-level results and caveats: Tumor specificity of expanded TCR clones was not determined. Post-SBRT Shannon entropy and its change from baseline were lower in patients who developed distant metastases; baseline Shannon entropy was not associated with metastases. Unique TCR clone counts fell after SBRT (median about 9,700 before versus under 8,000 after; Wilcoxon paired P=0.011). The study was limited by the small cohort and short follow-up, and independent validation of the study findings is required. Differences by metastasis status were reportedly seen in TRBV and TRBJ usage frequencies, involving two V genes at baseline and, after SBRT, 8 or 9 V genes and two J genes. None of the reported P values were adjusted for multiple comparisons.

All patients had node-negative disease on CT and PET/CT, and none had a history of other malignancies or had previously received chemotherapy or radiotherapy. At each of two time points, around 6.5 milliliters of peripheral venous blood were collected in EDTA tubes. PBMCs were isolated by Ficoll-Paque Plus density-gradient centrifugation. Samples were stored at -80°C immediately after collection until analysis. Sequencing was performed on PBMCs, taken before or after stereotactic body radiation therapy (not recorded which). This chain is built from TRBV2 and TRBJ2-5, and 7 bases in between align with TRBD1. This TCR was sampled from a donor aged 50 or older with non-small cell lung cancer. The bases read TGTGCCAGCACAGGGGGTGCGGAGACCCAGTACTTC. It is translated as CASTGGAETQYF.